A single sample is the source of the 5 T cell receptor beta chains below, sequenced in a study of type 1 regulatory T cells. The antigens these receptors bind are not known. Via MiXCR, TCRdb re-called the reads, giving one row per CDR3 protein. The data contain 60,000 to 70,000 distinct CDR3 sequences, around 49% of them singletons. The sequencing input was cultured non-Tr1 T cells, either the whole culture or a sorted T cell fraction (not recorded which). These receptors were taken from a human donor in good health.

This clonotype was counted a few times. The chain links TRBV5-6 to TRBJ2-3; 8 bases fit TRBD1. The CDR3 contains 14 residues. The germline gives CDR1 SGHDT, CDR2 YYEEEE. The junction had 2 bases not matched to a gene; V was cut back by 5 bases and J by 0 bases. The CDR3 reads CASRRQGSTDTQYF. The CDR3 DNA follows: TGTGCCAGCAGGCGACAGGGGAGCACAGATACGCAGTATTTT.

Only a few counts were recorded for this clonotype. The J gene is TRBJ2-2, the V gene TRBV7-3; 13 bases are shared with TRBD2. V lost 5 bases to trimming and J lost 7 bases; unmatched junction nucleotides: 4. The CDR3 loop spans 15 amino acids. Germline V gene lookup returns CDR1 SGHTA and CDR2 FQGTGA. The CDR3 DNA is TGTGCCAGCAGCCCCCGACTAGCGGGGGGCGGGGAGCTGTTTTTT. It encodes CASSPRLAGGGELFF.

V usage is TRBV20-1 and J usage is TRBJ2-6; perhaps D is TRBD1 or TRBD2 (6 bases each). Trimming stripped 5 bases from V and 1 base from J, with 12 bases between. Germline CDR1 reads DFQATT; CDR2 reads SNEGSKA (reference sequence). The CDR3 spans 15 residues. The CDR3 DNA is TGCAGTGCTGGGGGGCATGCTTCTGGGGCCAACGTCCTGACTTTC. It specifies CSAGGHASGANVLTF.

In its sample, this clonotype ranks as medium-sized. The V gene is TRBV7-2, the J gene TRBJ2-7; TRBD2 matches at 8 bases. Germline CDR1 and CDR2: SGHTA and FQGNSA. The CDR3 length is 15 residues. Trimming took 5 bases from V and 2 from J; bases not matched to a gene: 8. CDR3 sequence (DNA): TGTGCCAGCAGCCAGGAGCGGGGGACCCCCTACGAGCAGTACTTC. This gives the protein CASSQERGTPYEQYF. Looking up the rest from reference TRBV7-2 and TRBJ2-7 gives the full variable domain: GAGVSQSPSNKVTEKGKDVELRCDPISGHTALYWYRQSLGQGLEFLIYFQGNSAPDKSGLPSDRFSAERTGGSVSTLTIQRTQQEDSAVYLCASSQERGTPYEQYFGPGTRLTVT.

The chain uses TRBV5-1 and TRBJ2-2; 7 bases are shared with TRBD1. CDR3 length equals 15 residues. J gave up 7 bases and V 0 bases, and 6 bases lay outside the gene matches. Germline assignment: CDR1 SGHRS and CDR2 YFSETQ. For the CDR3, the DNA is TGCGCCAGCAGCTTGGACAGGGGTACTGGCGGGGAGCTGTTTTTT. Translated: CASSLDRGTGGELFF.